Listed below are T cell receptor beta chains from one sample, sequenced in a study of control samples from healthy donors and cancer patients. TCRdb's table, derived via immunoSEQ multiplex PCR, lists solely in-frame clones and lacks some. The sample contains around 110,000 clones, 75% to 90% of which appear only once. Sequenced: PBMCs. The receptors originated from a woman in her forties or fifties with colorectal cancer. Both conserved end residues are trimmed from each CDR3. The order of the fields is J gene, V gene, CDR3 length, CDR3 protein.

TRBJ2-3 TRBV12-3/TRBV12-4 11 ASILSGTDTQY
TRBJ2-3 TRBV7-2 12 ASSFRGGTDTQY
TRBJ2-1 TRBV11-2 18 ASSLDPSLGTSGRNNEQF
TRBJ1-3 TRBV3-1/TRBV3-2 14 ASSQEHRVAGNTIY
TRBJ1-1 TRBV7-2 12 ASSLIRGDTEAF
TRBJ2-1 TRBV10-3 13 AISGDRLSYNEQF
TRBJ1-6 TRBV27 13 ASSPRGGLGSPLH
TRBJ1-2 TRBV6-1 13 ASNEIRQLNYGYT
TRBJ1-2 TRBV6-5 12 ASSYSGTDYGYT
TRBJ2-1 TRBV5-1 15 ASSFSPGLAGYNEQF
TRBJ2-5 TRBV9 13 ASSPDGSGQETQY
TRBJ1-2 TRBV21-1 15 ASSNDGGQGTSYGYT
TRBJ2-3 TRBV12-3/TRBV12-4 9 ASSYLGGQY
TRBJ2-3 TRBV10-1 13 ASSAGLAGVGTQY
TRBJ1-4 TRBV10-3 11 ATAPGENEKLF
TRBJ2-3 TRBV28 13 ASSRQQDSTDTQY
TRBJ1-2 TRBV28 9 ASSLNNGYT
TRBJ1-1 TRBV7-9 11 ASSPTGGSEAF
TRBJ1-4 TRBV6-5 13 ATAYGRGQNEKLF
TRBJ1-2 TRBV2 11 ASSFDRVEGYT
TRBJ2-3 TRBV10-3 15 AISDRTGTSVTDTQY
TRBJ2-5 TRBV29-1 12 SVVHSGRGETQY
TRBJ1-5 TRBV7-5 13 VRRDRKTGNQPQH
TRBJ1-2 TRBV7-3 13 ASSSDGTGNYGYT
TRBJ2-6 TRBV9 16 ASGGAPGQGSGANVLT